The T cell receptor beta chain under discussion was sequenced for a study of graft-versus-host responses after intestinal transplantation (dated by TCRdb to about 2021). Regarding the complete study: Multivisceral, liver-intestinal, or isolated intestinal transplants were received by the recipients. All recipients received anti-thymocyte globulin induction followed by maintenance tacrolimus and steroids for around three years. Bulk TCR-beta CDR3 sequencing was used to track graft-versus-host and host-versus-graft alloreactive T cell clones in the graft, circulation and bone marrow after intestinal transplantation. Alloreactive clones were identified by sequencing pre-transplant mixed lymphocyte reaction products and comparing them with unstimulated pre-transplant donor and recipient T cells. The cohort enrolled about two dozen intestinal transplant recipients, one of whom was a retransplant, and a few patients without pretransplant specimens were excluded. A peak of at least 4% donor T cells among recipient peripheral blood mononuclear cells was the definition used for donor T cell macrochimerism. Rather than going through the commercial service, samples from a few later patients were sequenced in-house on an Illumina MiSeq and processed with MiXCR. Results and caveats for the whole study, not just this receptor: Early after transplant, peak levels of circulating GvH clones were associated with declines in HvG clones. GvH clones were found in recipient bone marrow, and some of the GvH clones appeared earlier in ileal mucosa or blood, which is consistent with an intestinal mucosal origin. The relatively low number and heterogeneity of intestinal transplant patients limited the conclusions. In the allografts of patients with donor T cell macrochimerism, GvH to HvG T cell clonal ratios were high.

The V end gives up 0 bases and the J end 6 bases, leaving 14 bases in the junction not matched to a gene. From its cysteine to its phenylalanine, the CDR3 spans 20 amino acids. Only the CDR3 part of the read is kept: 60 bases, read in frame from the first base. According to the germline V gene, CDR1 reads SGDLS and CDR2 reads YYNGEE. A word on this clone: This receptor's antigen is unknown. Base qualities are not recorded, but no much larger clone differs from it by a single base.

Intraepithelial and lamina propria lymphocytes were isolated from graft specimens using dithiothreitol, EDTA incubations and collagenase D digestion. Bulk TCR-beta sequencing was performed on serial intestinal graft biopsy specimens collected as late as 600 days after transplant. Receptors were amplified or captured by the immunoSEQ multiplex PCR assay. For most patients, high-throughput TCR-beta CDR3 sequencing of genomic DNA was performed by Adaptive Biotechnologies. On the study's bioinformatics: TCR sequencing data were retrieved from Adaptive's ImmunoSEQ software for about 17 patients, whereas a few other patients were processed with MiXCR and VDJtools. CDR3 nucleotide sequences shared between donor and recipient were removed because the origin of such sequences could not be assigned. To be classed as alloreactive, a clone needed at least 2-fold expansion over unstimulated cells and a minimum CFSE-low frequency of 0.002% (template counts) or 0.001% (read counts). Mappable clones were those detected in sequenced pre-transplant spleen, lymph node, or MLR CFSE-low populations of the donor or recipient. The cumulative frequency of alloreactive clones was calculated as a percentage of all sequences, weighted by copy number. In TCRdb, the immuneACCESS table is reduced to in-frame sequences with V and J assigned. These tables do not hold every clone; where another copy was compared, an unresolved V gene accounts for under half, and the others remain unexplained. The V and J calls and clone size come from that table; D and trimming were worked out from the DNA. The sample table contains about 17,000 clones; only one count was recorded for roughly 80% of them. The ten top clones hold 7.8% of the sample.

This sequence uses TRBV9 and TRBJ2-1, and TRBD2 matches 14 of the central bases. The clonotype originates from a human patient who received an intestinal transplant, so some T cells may come from the graft donor. The specimen comprised ileum tissue, sampled around 470 days after intestinal transplant. The DNA sequence follows: TGTGCCAGCAGCGTAGCTGGGGGACTAGCGGGGGCGCCAGAGTCCAATGAGCAGTTCTTC. This gives the protein CASSVAGGLAGAPESNEQFF.